This TCR beta chain was captured by sequencing in a study of T cells in tuberculosis. As regards this clone: The antigen remains unidentified.

Stated time point: new active TB diagnosis, blood taken before or within 7 days of starting treatment. General observations from the study: GMM-specific TCRs were nearer to active tuberculosis alpha repertoires, suggesting expansion.

The junction had 13 bases not matched to a gene; V was cut back by 8 bases and J by 5 bases. The CDR3 covers 15 residues. Germline V lookup: CDR1 SNHLY, CDR2 FYNNEI. Sequenced by immunoSEQ multiplex PCR; TCRdb stores in-frame clones only, minus some. The sample lists about 49,000 clones; nearly 95% were seen once. The sample was PBMCs, taken at tuberculosis diagnosis. This chain connects TRBV2 to TRBJ2-7; 9 bases are a match to TRBD1. This receptor was identified in an adult with tuberculosis. The CDR3 DNA reads as TGTGCCAGCTCCGAAGACAGGGGGAAGAGTAACGAGCAGTACTTC. It translates to CASSEDRGKSNEQYF.